This is a list of T cell receptor beta chains from one sample in a study of technical replicates of blood from a few donors. Method: immunoSEQ multiplex PCR; TCRdb's copy keeps in-frame clones and lacks some. Here the sample spans more than 65,000 clones, around four fifths being singletons. Sequencing was done on a sample of PBMCs. Receptors originate from a human donor in good health. Some clones in this sample may be carry-over from other donors' samples. The CDR3 runs from the conserved cysteine through the conserved F or W. Fields, in order: D gene, J gene, V gene, CDR3 protein. The D gene is left open where the match is weak.

d_gene: -; j_gene: TRBJ1-5; v_gene: TRBV7-9; CDR3aa: CASSLVADGNQPQHF
d_gene: TRBD2; j_gene: TRBJ2-7; v_gene: TRBV10-2; CDR3aa: CASRLRGSGSSYEQYF
d_gene: TRBD2; j_gene: TRBJ2-5; v_gene: TRBV10-1; CDR3aa: CASSEGGTSSRQETQYF
d_gene: -; j_gene: TRBJ2-3; v_gene: TRBV7-2; CDR3aa: CASSNFVDTQYF
d_gene: -; j_gene: TRBJ1-4; v_gene: TRBV7-2; CDR3aa: CASRKSRASGQEKLFF
d_gene: TRBD2; j_gene: TRBJ2-3; v_gene: TRBV9; CDR3aa: CASAASGRVTDTQYF
d_gene: -; j_gene: TRBJ2-3; v_gene: TRBV9; CDR3aa: CASSVDSRVTDTQYF
d_gene: -; j_gene: TRBJ1-5; v_gene: TRBV4-3; CDR3aa: CASSQDWQNSNQPQHF
d_gene: -; j_gene: TRBJ2-6; v_gene: TRBV7-2; CDR3aa: CASSLVGHRSGANVLTF
d_gene: TRBD1; j_gene: TRBJ2-7; v_gene: TRBV30; CDR3aa: CAWIRTGGRYEQYF
d_gene: TRBD2; j_gene: TRBJ2-3; v_gene: TRBV4-2; CDR3aa: CASSQDGAGGLQSGQYF
d_gene: -; j_gene: TRBJ1-2; v_gene: TRBV13; CDR3aa: CASSLGGISYGYTF
d_gene: -; j_gene: TRBJ1-5; v_gene: TRBV5-6; CDR3aa: CASSLKQPYSNQPQHF
d_gene: TRBD1; j_gene: TRBJ2-7; v_gene: TRBV18; CDR3aa: CASSPTTDRTNYEQYF
d_gene: TRBD1; j_gene: TRBJ1-2; v_gene: TRBV19; CDR3aa: CASETGLSLYGYTF
d_gene: TRBD1; j_gene: TRBJ1-2; v_gene: TRBV11-2; CDR3aa: CASSRDRGLGYTF
d_gene: -; j_gene: TRBJ1-2; v_gene: TRBV19; CDR3aa: CASSIEEGGYTF
d_gene: -; j_gene: TRBJ1-2; v_gene: TRBV6-5; CDR3aa: CASSASGVYGYTF
d_gene: -; j_gene: TRBJ1-2; v_gene: TRBV5-1; CDR3aa: CASSFFGEGGYTF
d_gene: -; j_gene: TRBJ2-7; v_gene: TRBV29-1; CDR3aa: CSVAAGGYEQYF
d_gene: TRBD2; j_gene: TRBJ2-1; v_gene: TRBV30; CDR3aa: CAWSVTSGDYNEQFF
d_gene: -; j_gene: TRBJ1-5; v_gene: TRBV7-9; CDR3aa: CASSSRNEAQPQHF
d_gene: TRBD1; j_gene: TRBJ2-7; v_gene: TRBV5-4; CDR3aa: CASSQDRGSYEQYF
d_gene: TRBD2; j_gene: TRBJ2-2; v_gene: TRBV2; CDR3aa: CASKVRASGGARGTGELFF
d_gene: -; j_gene: TRBJ1-2; v_gene: TRBV9; CDR3aa: CASSDDLRGVNGYTF
d_gene: TRBD2; j_gene: TRBJ2-7; v_gene: TRBV7-9; CDR3aa: CASSLIQAGVYEQYF
d_gene: TRBD2; j_gene: TRBJ2-3; v_gene: TRBV7-2; CDR3aa: CASSYHSGRTDTQYF
d_gene: -; j_gene: TRBJ2-3; v_gene: TRBV7-9; CDR3aa: CASSLGGPADTQYF
d_gene: TRBD1; j_gene: TRBJ1-6; v_gene: TRBV5-1; CDR3aa: CASSLANRGPGSPLHF
d_gene: TRBD2; j_gene: TRBJ2-1; v_gene: TRBV18; CDR3aa: CASALAGGPGNEQFF
d_gene: TRBD2; j_gene: TRBJ2-3; v_gene: TRBV4-2; CDR3aa: CASSQDLAGRRTDTQYF
d_gene: -; j_gene: TRBJ2-7; v_gene: TRBV18; CDR3aa: CASSPNRVHEQYF
d_gene: TRBD2; j_gene: TRBJ2-5; v_gene: TRBV7-9; CDR3aa: CASSLELAGGTSTQYF
d_gene: -; j_gene: TRBJ1-2; v_gene: TRBV4-1; CDR3aa: CASSQAGTLGFRGYTF
d_gene: TRBD1; j_gene: TRBJ1-2; v_gene: TRBV2; CDR3aa: CASSRDSNYGYTF
d_gene: -; j_gene: TRBJ1-2; v_gene: TRBV5-5; CDR3aa: CASSLDSDSGDYGYTF
d_gene: TRBD2; j_gene: TRBJ2-1; v_gene: TRBV6-6; CDR3aa: CASSYSTRLAKNEQFF
d_gene: -; j_gene: TRBJ1-2; v_gene: TRBV7-9; CDR3aa: CASSLSVLGPAEDYGYTF
d_gene: TRBD2; j_gene: TRBJ2-5; v_gene: TRBV4-2; CDR3aa: CASSQDPRGGAEKTQYF
d_gene: -; j_gene: TRBJ2-2; v_gene: TRBV2; CDR3aa: CASSEILPGELFF
d_gene: TRBD2; j_gene: TRBJ2-7; v_gene: TRBV4-3; CDR3aa: CASSQSTRGAYEQYF
d_gene: TRBD1; j_gene: TRBJ1-1; v_gene: TRBV5-4; CDR3aa: CASSIYRGGGMNTEAFF
d_gene: -; j_gene: TRBJ1-2; v_gene: TRBV30; CDR3aa: CAWSVGGLDGYTF
d_gene: -; j_gene: TRBJ1-2; v_gene: TRBV2; CDR3aa: CASSQTGRADGYTF
d_gene: -; j_gene: TRBJ2-3; v_gene: TRBV6-1; CDR3aa: CASRGFLTDTQYF
d_gene: -; j_gene: TRBJ2-5; v_gene: TRBV6-5; CDR3aa: CASSPGIFFQETQYF
d_gene: TRBD2; j_gene: TRBJ2-1; v_gene: TRBV10-3; CDR3aa: CAISSGTSGSRYNEQFF
d_gene: -; j_gene: TRBJ1-5; v_gene: TRBV2; CDR3aa: CASSANSNQPQHF
d_gene: TRBD2; j_gene: TRBJ2-3; v_gene: TRBV5-1; CDR3aa: CASSVAGTSGILTDTQYF
d_gene: -; j_gene: TRBJ2-7; v_gene: TRBV5-1; CDR3aa: CASSLRDTYEQYF
d_gene: -; j_gene: TRBJ1-1; v_gene: TRBV2; CDR3aa: CASSYRDIEAFF
d_gene: TRBD2; j_gene: TRBJ2-1; v_gene: TRBV7-9; CDR3aa: CASSLGGLAGGPIHNEQFF
d_gene: -; j_gene: TRBJ1-5; v_gene: TRBV4-2; CDR3aa: CARRDSNQPQHF
d_gene: -; j_gene: TRBJ1-2; v_gene: TRBV30; CDR3aa: CAWGFRNANYGYTF
d_gene: -; j_gene: TRBJ1-1; v_gene: TRBV29-1; CDR3aa: CSVVNGGTEAFF
d_gene: TRBD1; j_gene: TRBJ2-1; v_gene: TRBV11-2; CDR3aa: CASSSRQGVHNEQFF
d_gene: -; j_gene: TRBJ2-5; v_gene: TRBV30; CDR3aa: CAWTLTGFQETQYF
d_gene: -; j_gene: TRBJ2-5; v_gene: TRBV11-3; CDR3aa: CASTLGETQYF
d_gene: -; j_gene: TRBJ1-4; v_gene: TRBV7-9; CDR3aa: CASSSTGGYNEKLFF
d_gene: TRBD1; j_gene: TRBJ2-2; v_gene: TRBV6-5; CDR3aa: CASRRDRGNTGELFF